A single sample is the source of the 11 T cell receptor beta chains below, sequenced in a study of shared clonotypes between healthy human individuals. Generated by immunoSEQ multiplex PCR, the TCRdb table keeps only in-frame clones and is missing some. The sample shows 1.4 million to 1.5 million clones, roughly 95% of them seen only once. The sequenced sample consisted of naive CD4+ T cells sorted from blood. Subset of the sample: CD45RA+ positively selected. The receptors here all came from a man between 25 and 39 years old in good health.

The V gene is TRBV6-5, the J gene TRBJ2-5; D tentatively fits TRBD1 or TRBD2 (5 bases each). Between the trimmed V and J ends, which lost 8 bases and 5 bases, there was a span of 21 bases. Germline V CDR1 and CDR2: MNHEY, SVGAGI. The CDR3 consists of 15 residues. CDR3 DNA sequence: TGTGCCAGCTGCTTTTACGAGGGGCGCCGGGAGACCCAGTACTTC. Its protein is CASCFYEGRRETQYF.

As DNA, the CDR3 is TGTGCCAGCTCTAGCAACACGGTCAGGCAGCCCCAGCATTTT. Protein: CASSSNTVRQPQHF. The rearrangement links TRBV18 to TRBJ1-5; no clear D. The germline V and J ends were trimmed by 6 bases and 7 bases, with 16 bases remaining between them. Germline assignment: CDR1 KGHSH and CDR2 LQKENI. There are 14 residues in the CDR3.

This sequence joins TRBV5-8 and TRBJ2-5; D may be TRBD2 (6 bases). The CDR3 loop spans 14 amino acids. The V and J ends lost 3 bases and 1 base respectively, with 10 bases between them. In germline, CDR1 is SGHTS, CDR2 YDEGEE. The CDR3 protein is CASSSREIQETQYF. Written as DNA, the CDR3 is TGTGCCAGCAGCTCACGGGAGATCCAAGAGACCCAGTACTTC.

The chain's CDR3 is CSVLGSPENIQWEQFF. CDR3 nucleotide sequence: TGCAGCGTTTTAGGGAGCCCGGAGAATATACAATGGGAGCAGTTCTTC. This chain joins TRBV29-1 and TRBJ2-1; TRBD2 is a possible D gene (5 bases). The CDR3 loop spans 16 amino acids. Germline V CDR1 and CDR2: SQVTM, ANQGSEA. Trimming cost V 5 bases and J 10 bases, with 27 bases left between them.

V and J are TRBV19 and TRBJ2-1; maybe TRBD2 (5 bases). From germline, CDR1 is LNHDA and CDR2 SQIVND (reference sequence). Trimming stripped 5 bases from V and 14 bases from J, with 31 bases between. There are 17 residues in the CDR3. The CDR3 here is CASSATAGIMRTMSEFF. The CDR3 coding sequence is TGTGCCAGTAGTGCTACAGCCGGGATCATGAGAACGATGAGCGAGTTCTTC.

The count of this clone is one. V is TRBV21-1 and J is TRBJ1-5; TRBD1, the D gene given by the table, was not confirmed from the DNA. TRBV21-1 is assigned pseudogene status. The CDR3 extends over 17 amino acids. CDR3 coding DNA: TGTGCCAGCAGCAAGAGCCCGGGACAGGACGTCAATCAGCCCCAGCATTTT. Protein: CASSKSPGQDVNQPQHF.

The chain's CDR3 is CASSGVSSGNTIYF. The CDR3 nucleotides are TGTGCCAGCAGCGGAGTGAGCTCTGGAAACACCATATATTTT. V usage is TRBV5-4 and J usage is TRBJ1-3; no reliable D call. This CDR3 region has 14 residues. V gave up 4 bases and J gave up 0 bases, with 8 bases separating them. Germline assignment: CDR1 SGHNT and CDR2 YYREEE (reference sequence).

This clone was counted a single time. The chain combines TRBV4-3 with TRBJ2-5; no firm D call. CDR3 length: 13 residues. Trimming took off 0 bases at V and 4 bases at J, with 6 bases between the two ends. Germline lookup yields CDR1 LGHNA and CDR2 YSLEER. CDR3 residues: CASSQEGGETQYF. Written as DNA, the CDR3 is TGCGCCAGCAGCCAAGAGGGCGGAGAGACCCAGTACTTC.

The J gene is TRBJ2-2, the V gene TRBV7-6, with 7 bases aligning to TRBD2. Trimming cost V 0 bases and J 4 bases; bases outside gene matches: 2. CDR3 length equals 15 residues. Germline V gives CDR1 SGHVS, CDR2 FNYEAQ. Here the CDR3 DNA reads TGTGCCAGCAGCTTAGCGGGAGGGCCCACCGGGGAGCTGTTTTTT. Amino acid sequence: CASSLAGGPTGELFF.

The V gene is TRBV27, the J gene TRBJ2-7; 9 nucleotides match TRBD1. CDR3 length: 16 residues. Germline loops: CDR1 MNHEY, CDR2 SMNVEV (reference sequence). V was pared by 6 bases and J by 3 bases, with 12 bases of the junction left unmatched. CDR3 sequence: CASSRVGTGFGYEQYF. The DNA for the CDR3 is TGTGCCAGCAGCAGAGTCGGGACAGGGTTCGGCTACGAGCAGTACTTC.

V and J are TRBV4-3 and TRBJ2-1, with 11 bases that match TRBD2. This CDR3 region has 15 residues. Germline trimming cut 3 bases from V and 5 bases from J; bases unmatched to any gene: 3. From germline, CDR1 is LGHNA and CDR2 YSLEER. The CDR3 is CASSHLAGGDNEQFF. CDR3 coding DNA: TGCGCCAGCAGCCATTTAGCGGGAGGGGACAATGAGCAGTTCTTC.